These T cell receptor beta chains were read from a single sample in a study of cytomegalovirus exposure and HLA in healthy donors. The table came from immunoSEQ multiplex PCR; TCRdb's copy has only in-frame clones and leaves some out. The sample includes more than 100,000 clones, 88% seen only once; the top ten take 1.4% to 1.5%. Sequenced input: PBMCs. The receptor set was obtained from a man aged 25-40 years in good health and CMV-seronegative. The CDR3 runs from the conserved cysteine through the conserved F or W. The D gene is left open where the match is weak. Some rows mark clone size as missing; the rest say once, few, many or name a class of expanded clone.

cdr3_nt: TGTGCCAGCAGCTTAAATGTGGGGGCGCATGGCTACACCTTC
cdr3_aa: CASSLNVGAHGYTF
d_call: -
clone_size: -
v_call: TRBV7-3
j_call: TRBJ1-2

cdr3_nt: TGTGCCAGCAGTTTCGTACAGGGCGGTGGGGCCAACGTCCTGACTTTC
cdr3_aa: CASSFVQGGGANVLTF
d_call: -
clone_size: -
v_call: TRBV27
j_call: TRBJ2-6

cdr3_nt: TGTGCCAGCAGCGTAGATGATGCACATACCACGGGAGAGCAGTACTTC
cdr3_aa: CASSVDDAHTTGEQYF
d_call: -
clone_size: -
v_call: TRBV9
j_call: TRBJ2-7

cdr3_nt: TGTGCCAGCAGTTTGAGCGGGACACACATTCAGTACTTC
cdr3_aa: CASSLSGTHIQYF
d_call: -
clone_size: -
v_call: TRBV27
j_call: TRBJ2-4

cdr3_nt: TGTGCCACTTGGGACAGGGTGTTCGGGAGTACCATATATTTT
cdr3_aa: CATWDRVFGSTIYF
d_call: TRBD1
clone_size: -
v_call: TRBV6-1
j_call: TRBJ1-3

cdr3_nt: TGCAGCCTTCAACAGGGGCTAGGCAATGAGCAGTTCTTC
cdr3_aa: CSLQQGLGNEQFF
d_call: TRBD1
clone_size: -
v_call: TRBV29-1
j_call: TRBJ2-1

cdr3_nt: TGTGCCAGTCCAAGCGGACTAGCGGGAGGAGGCGATGAGCAGTTCTTC
cdr3_aa: CASPSGLAGGGDEQFF
d_call: TRBD2
clone_size: -
v_call: TRBV19
j_call: TRBJ2-1

cdr3_nt: TGTGCCAGCAGAAAACATAAAGGGACAGCAGCCACTGAAGCTTTCTTT
cdr3_aa: CASRKHKGTAATEAFF
d_call: TRBD1
clone_size: -
v_call: TRBV6-4
j_call: TRBJ1-1

cdr3_nt: TGTGCCAGCAGTGAACCGGGACAGGGGCGTGAGACCCAGTACTTC
cdr3_aa: CASSEPGQGRETQYF
d_call: TRBD1
clone_size: -
v_call: TRBV2
j_call: TRBJ2-5

cdr3_nt: TGCGCCAGCAGGGCCGGGGAAGGTGCAGATACGCAGTATTTT
cdr3_aa: CASRAGEGADTQYF
d_call: -
clone_size: -
v_call: TRBV5-1
j_call: TRBJ2-3

cdr3_nt: TGCGCCAGCAGCCACCGACAGGAAACCTACGAGCAGTACTTC
cdr3_aa: CASSHRQETYEQYF
d_call: -
clone_size: -
v_call: TRBV4-1
j_call: TRBJ2-7

cdr3_nt: TGTGCCAGCAGCTTGACTAGCGGGAAATCCAATGAGCAGTTCTTC
cdr3_aa: CASSLTSGKSNEQFF
d_call: TRBD2
clone_size: -
v_call: TRBV11-3
j_call: TRBJ2-1

cdr3_nt: TGTGCCAGCAGCCCCACAGGGTACGAGCAGTACTTC
cdr3_aa: CASSPTGYEQYF
d_call: -
clone_size: few
v_call: TRBV7-9
j_call: TRBJ2-7

cdr3_nt: TGTGCCAGCTCTGATAGCGGGAGACAAGAGACCCAGTACTTC
cdr3_aa: CASSDSGRQETQYF
d_call: TRBD2
clone_size: few
v_call: TRBV7-9
j_call: TRBJ2-5

cdr3_nt: TGTGCCAGCAGTAGCGGGAGGAACCTTTACAATGAGCAGTTCTTC
cdr3_aa: CASSSGRNLYNEQFF
d_call: TRBD2
clone_size: -
v_call: TRBV27
j_call: TRBJ2-1

cdr3_nt: TGTGCCAGCAGCTTTAGGAGGGCGGAAGATACGCAGTATTTT
cdr3_aa: CASSFRRAEDTQYF
d_call: -
clone_size: -
v_call: TRBV7-2
j_call: TRBJ2-3

cdr3_nt: TGTGCCAGCAGCCCCATGGACAGATCCTACGAGCAGTACTTC
cdr3_aa: CASSPMDRSYEQYF
d_call: -
clone_size: -
v_call: TRBV9
j_call: TRBJ2-7

cdr3_nt: TGTGCCAGCAGCTCGCCCAGGGAAAGTGCCTACGAGCAGTACTTC
cdr3_aa: CASSSPRESAYEQYF
d_call: -
clone_size: once
v_call: TRBV7-2
j_call: TRBJ2-7

cdr3_nt: TGTGCCAGCAGTGAAGCATCTCATGGCTACACCTTC
cdr3_aa: CASSEASHGYTF
d_call: -
clone_size: -
v_call: TRBV2
j_call: TRBJ1-2

cdr3_nt: TGCGCCAGCAGCCCAAGGGCGGGCCCGGGAGCCTATGGCTACACCTTC
cdr3_aa: CASSPRAGPGAYGYTF
d_call: -
clone_size: -
v_call: TRBV5-1
j_call: TRBJ1-2

cdr3_nt: TGTGCCAGCAGCTTAGATAGGTGGGGGACGGGACATTCCGATGGCGAGCAGTACTTC
cdr3_aa: CASSLDRWGTGHSDGEQYF
d_call: -
clone_size: -
v_call: TRBV11-2
j_call: TRBJ2-7

cdr3_nt: TGCGCCAGCAGCTTGTCGCGGCTGGGACAGGGGGAGACCCAGTACTTC
cdr3_aa: CASSLSRLGQGETQYF
d_call: TRBD1
clone_size: -
v_call: TRBV5-1
j_call: TRBJ2-5

cdr3_nt: TGTGCCAGTAGTATGGGACAGGGGAGGAATGAGCAGTTCTTC
cdr3_aa: CASSMGQGRNEQFF
d_call: TRBD1
clone_size: -
v_call: TRBV19
j_call: TRBJ2-1

cdr3_nt: TGTGCCACCATGGTAGCGGGAGGGTCCTACAATGAGCAGTTCTTC
cdr3_aa: CATMVAGGSYNEQFF
d_call: TRBD2
clone_size: -
v_call: TRBV15
j_call: TRBJ2-1

cdr3_nt: TGTGCCAGCAGTCCGACGGGACAGTCCTATGGCTACACCTTC
cdr3_aa: CASSPTGQSYGYTF
d_call: TRBD1
clone_size: -
v_call: TRBV2
j_call: TRBJ1-2

cdr3_nt: TGTGCCAGCAGTGAAAGCACAGATAGCAATCAGCCCCAGCATTTT
cdr3_aa: CASSESTDSNQPQHF
d_call: -
clone_size: -
v_call: TRBV2
j_call: TRBJ1-5

cdr3_nt: TGTGCTAGTGGTTTTAATAGCAATCAGCCCCAGCATTTT
cdr3_aa: CASGFNSNQPQHF
d_call: -
clone_size: -
v_call: TRBV12-5
j_call: TRBJ1-5